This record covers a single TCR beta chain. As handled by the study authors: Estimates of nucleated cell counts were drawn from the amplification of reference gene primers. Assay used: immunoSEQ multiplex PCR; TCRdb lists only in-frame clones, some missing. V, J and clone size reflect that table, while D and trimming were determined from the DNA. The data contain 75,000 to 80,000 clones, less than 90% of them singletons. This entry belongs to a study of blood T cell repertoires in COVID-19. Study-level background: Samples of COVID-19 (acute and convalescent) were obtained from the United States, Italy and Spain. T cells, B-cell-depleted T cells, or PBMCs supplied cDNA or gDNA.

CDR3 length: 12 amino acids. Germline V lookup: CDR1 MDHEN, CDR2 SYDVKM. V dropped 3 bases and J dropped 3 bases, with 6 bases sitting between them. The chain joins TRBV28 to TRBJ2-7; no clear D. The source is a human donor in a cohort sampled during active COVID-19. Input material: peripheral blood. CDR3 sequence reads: CASSFDNYEQYF. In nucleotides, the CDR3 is TGTGCCAGCAGTTTCGACAACTACGAGCAGTACTTC. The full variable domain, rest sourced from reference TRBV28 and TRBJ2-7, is DVKVTQSSRYLVKRTGEKVFLECVQDMDHENMFWYRQDPGLGLRLIYFSYDVKMKEKGDIPEGYSVSREKKERFSLILESASTNQTSMYLCASSFDNYEQYFGPGTRLTVT.